This TCR beta chain was obtained from a study of T cells in Graves' hyperthyroidism and ophthalmopathy. On the study more broadly: Before treatment of any kind, peripheral blood was taken at initial diagnosis.

The V segment lost 5 bases and the J segment 4 bases; nucleotides outside the gene matches: 7. CDR1 and CDR2 (germline): SQVTM, ANQGSEA. The CDR3 totals 14 residues. Hyperthyroidism, newly diagnosed and lasting under 2 months, affected patients aged 18 to 65. Not enrolled were patients with uncontrolled infection, other autoimmune disease, pregnancy or lactation. TCR beta CDR3 regions were amplified from RNA. TCR CDR3 regions were first amplified by RT-PCR with HTBI primers. TCRdb called the multiplex PCR reads again in MiXCR, with one record for every CDR3 protein. The data contain around 800,000 distinct CDR3 sequences, 38% of them seen just once; the ten biggest clones take up over 8%.

This clonotype was sampled from a man aged 18 to 29 with Graves' hyperthyroidism. J is TRBJ2-3 and V is TRBV29-1; 9 bases fit TRBD2. The sequencing input was blood. The CDR3: CSVSIAGAPDTQYF. In nucleotides, the CDR3 is TGCAGCGTTTCCATAGCGGGAGCTCCAGATACGCAGTATTTT.